This TCR beta chain derives from a study of cytomegalovirus exposure and HLA in healthy donors. Study outcomes and limitations: Equally common other TCR beta chains were less clonally expanded than HLA-associated ones, a later analysis found. Some public TCRs appeared in many individuals, while most sequences were rare.

Likely unrecorded immune exposures existed in these nominally healthy donors. As for this clone: Its antigen is undetermined.

J lost 6 bases, V lost 4 bases, and 8 bases had no gene match. Germline CDR1 is SQVTM and CDR2 is ANQGSEA. This CDR3 contains 15 residues. In the PCR, 60 Vbeta and 13 Jbeta primers were used. Produced via immunoSEQ multiplex PCR; TCRdb's table is partial and in-frame only. Of some 150,000 clones in the sample, 70% to 80% were seen once. The sequencing input was PBMCs. The TCR comes from a man aged 45-65 years in good health and CMV-seropositive. V gene TRBV29-1 combines with J gene TRBJ2-2; TRBD2 agrees at 10 bases. CDR3 DNA sequence: TGCAGCGTTGGGTGGGCTAGCGGGAGTTCCGGGGAGCTGTTTTTT. Translating it yields CSVGWASGSSGELFF.